Shown below are 3 T cell receptor beta chains from a single sample sequenced in a study of T and B cells in COVID-19 patients. BIOMED2 TRB-A/B primer pools were used in multiplex TRB PCR. One entry per CDR3 protein results from TCRdb running MiXCR on the multiplex PCR reads. The table has several thousand distinct CDR3 sequences, approximately 35% seen once. Each TRB amplification used roughly 250-550 ng of genomic DNA from blood. The sequencing sample was made of blood. These receptors originate from a human donor with active COVID-19.

This chain joins TRBV19 and TRBJ1-5, with TRBD1 as a possible D gene (5 bases). Trimming removed 6 bases at V and 0 bases at J, with 12 bases between. Germline V gene data show CDR1 as LNHDA and CDR2 as SQIVND (reference sequence). The CDR3 extends over 15 amino acids. This chain's CDR3 is CASRSRQFSNQPQHF. The CDR3 nucleotides read TGTGCCAGTAGAAGTCGACAGTTTAGCAATCAGCCCCAGCATTTT.

The CDR3 protein is CASSLAANVLTF. In nucleotides, the CDR3 is TGTGCCAGCAGCTTGGCGGCCAACGTCCTGACTTTC. The chain is built from TRBV5-4 and TRBJ2-6; unclear D gene. With 0 bases removed from V and 6 bases from J, the gap between germline ends came to 1 base. CDR1 SGHNT and CDR2 YYREEE come from the germline V gene (reference sequence). This CDR3 comprises 12 residues.

This clonotype is labeled medium-sized. Here the CDR3 DNA reads TGCAGCGTTTCTTCAGTGGTGGGGGAGACCCAGTACTTC. The encoded protein is CSVSSVVGETQYF. J is TRBJ2-5 and V is TRBV29-1, with D uncertain. Trimming cost V 5 bases and J 5 bases, with 15 bases left between them. Germline CDR1 and CDR2: SQVTM and ANQGSEA. The CDR3 is made up of 13 amino acids.